Sequencing of this TCR beta chain was carried out in a study of response to subunit inactivated influenza vaccine. There are a few counts of this clonotype. As yet, its antigen is unknown. Points from the study as a whole: The authors offered the suggestion that each seasonal influenza vaccination recruits few new T cells.

TCRdb reprocessed the RT-PCR reads with MiXCR, giving one entry per CDR3 protein. Of some 800,000 distinct CDR3 sequences listed, 21% were seen once; the top ten hold about 9.4%. Germline loops: CDR1 SGHKS, CDR2 YYEKEE (reference sequence). The CDR3 is 18 amino acids. J was trimmed by 3 bases and V by 0 bases; bases with no gene match: 12. This TCR derives from a man in his fifties or sixties who received an inactivated influenza vaccine. Sequenced material: PBMCs from blood, taken about 5 days after vaccination. The gene calls are TRBV5-5 and TRBJ2-5, with TRBD2 matching over 9 bases. CDR3 sequence: CASSLESGGSSYKETQYF. Written as DNA, the CDR3 is TGTGCCAGCAGCTTGGAAAGCGGGGGGTCATCCTACAAAGAGACCCAGTACTTC.